This T cell receptor beta chain was identified in a study of blood T cell repertoires in COVID-19. The CDR3 covers 14 residues. Germline V lookup: CDR1 SGHRS, CDR2 YFSETQ. V shed 4 bases and J 11 bases; nucleotides not matched to a gene: 14. Libraries were prepared by immunoSEQ multiplex PCR; TCRdb keeps only in-frame clonotypes and omits some of them. Of approximately 65,000 clones listed, around 83% are singletons. The rearrangement uses TRBV5-1 and TRBJ1-1; 7 nucleotides agree with TRBD1. Sequencing input: peripheral blood. The receptor's source is a man aged 45-65 years with acute or convalescent COVID-19. The CDR3 region is CASSQGGQVGLAFF. The CDR3 bases are TGCGCCAGCAGCCAAGGGGGCCAGGTCGGGTTGGCTTTCTTT.